Below, one T cell receptor (beta chain) is given with its context. Its antigen specificity is not known. Qualities for individual bases were not recorded, and no much larger clone is one base off. This sample stems from a study of control samples from healthy donors and cancer patients (TCRdb year 2020). Looking up the germline V gene yields CDR1 SGHVS and CDR2 FNYEAQ. A distance of 11 bases separates the germline ends of V and J, which lose 0 bases and 2 bases respectively. CDR3 length: 17 amino acids, cysteine to phenylalanine. CDR3 DNA is the only sequence kept; it has 51 bases, read in frame from the first base. Libraries were built with the immunoSEQ multiplex PCR assay. The table comes from immuneACCESS by way of TCRdb, which keeps in-frame sequences with V and J called. Part of the clones is missing from these tables; in studies checked, under half for an unresolved V gene and the rest for unknown reasons. For this sample the table gives about 150,000 clones, of which 94% were detected only once. The ten largest make up 4.5% to 6% of the sample.

The sequence came from a man aged 40-55 years in good health. This chain is built from TRBV7-6 and TRBJ2-6; the D gene is possibly TRBD1 or TRBD2, with 5 bases matching each. Sequenced: blood. The DNA sequence reads TGTGCCAGCAGCTTAGCGATATTGGGGGCTGGGGCCAACGTCCTGACTTTC. Protein translation: CASSLAILGAGANVLTF.